Sequencing of this TCR beta chain was carried out in a study of identifying expanded T cells in peripheral blood. Using immunoSEQ multiplex PCR, the repertoire was profiled, and TCRdb retains in-frame clones only, with some absent. Of about 80,000 clones listed, less than 90% were seen once; the top ten hold roughly 21%. The CDR3 extends over 15 amino acids. Unmatched junction bases numbered 2, after V lost 1 base and J lost 1 base. Per the germline V gene, CDR1 is SEHNR and CDR2 is FQNEAQ (reference sequence). The sequenced sample was blood. The V gene is TRBV7-9, the J gene TRBJ2-3, with 7 positions matching TRBD2. The origin of this receptor is a person aged 18-70 years in good health. Written as DNA, the CDR3 is TGTGCCAGCAGCTTAGGGGGAGGGGGCACAGATACGCAGTATTTT. Translating it yields CASSLGGGGTDTQYF.